This entry lists 24 T cell receptor beta chains sequenced from one sample in a study of blood T cells in healthy people across ages. Together with a sample-barcoded 5' primer, a J-beta primer mix was included in a second PCR lasting roughly 7 to 11 cycles. Each CDR3 protein gets one entry after TCRdb re-called the 5' RACE reads with MiXCR. The sample yields about a million distinct CDR3 sequences, roughly two fifths seen once. Sequenced input: blood. The receptors were sampled from a man aged 18-30 years in good health.

V and J are TRBV4-1 and TRBJ1-5, with D possibly being TRBD1 (6 bases). The V and J ends lost 3 bases and 4 bases respectively, with 16 bases between them. Germline CDR1 reads MGHRA; CDR2 reads YSYEKL. This CDR3 contains 16 residues. CDR3 protein: CASSQAPTQGNQPQHF. DNA of the CDR3: TGCGCCAGCAGCCAGGCACCTACCCAGGGGAATCAGCCCCAGCATTTT.

This clonotype was recorded once. The junction shows a germline mismatch at one end, possibly a read error. The gene calls are TRBV4-3 and TRBJ1-4; the match to TRBD1 covers 7 bases. CDR3 length equals 14 residues. Germline V gene sequence: CDR1 LGHNA, CDR2 YSLEER. The CDR3 loop reads CASSQDRHNEKPFF. As DNA, the CDR3 is TGCGCCAGCAGCCAGGACAGGCATAATGAAAAACCGTTTTTT.

This clonotype was observed at least ten times. This chain uses TRBV20-1 with TRBJ1-2; D is unclear. The V gene's germline CDR1 is DFQATT and CDR2 SNEGSKA (reference sequence). Trimming left V 0 bases short and J 4 bases short, with 6 bases between. This CDR3 comprises 12 residues. The DNA for the CDR3 is TGCAGTGCTAGAGATAAGGGCTATGGCTACACCTTC. Its protein is CSARDKGYGYTF.

This clonotype was detected a few times. The chain has TRBV5-1 and TRBJ1-1; D gene unclear. The V gene's germline CDR1 is SGHRS and CDR2 YFSETQ. With 3 bases removed from V and 5 bases from J, the gap between germline ends came to 11 bases. The CDR3 has 13 amino acids. The CDR3 bases are TGCGCCAGCAGCTCGACGGAGGAGACTGAAGCTTTCTTT. It translates to CASSSTEETEAFF.

This clonotype was seen a few times. The CDR3 bases are TGTGCCAGCAGCTTGAGGAACGGGAATAGCAATCAGCCCCAGCATTTT. This codes for CASSLRNGNSNQPQHF. The chain combines TRBV5-6 with TRBJ1-5; no clear D. There are 16 residues in the CDR3. CDR1 and CDR2 (germline): SGHDT, YYEEEE. Trimming left V 1 base short and J 0 bases short, with 11 bases between.

This clonotype has just a few counts. The gene calls are TRBV11-2 and TRBJ2-4; 7 bases agree with TRBD1. V lost 3 bases and J lost 4; bases outside the gene matches: 6. The germline V gene encodes CDR1 SGHAT and CDR2 FQNNGV. The CDR3 is made up of 15 amino acids. CDR3 in DNA: TGTGCCAGCAGCTTCTCGAGGGACAGAAAAAACATTCAGTACTTC. Translated, it gives CASSFSRDRKNIQYF.

J is TRBJ2-7 and V is TRBV20-1; maybe TRBD1 (6 bases). V was pared by 1 base and J by 3 bases, with 19 bases between. Germline CDR1 DFQATT, CDR2 SNEGSKA (reference sequence). The CDR3 is 16 residues long. The CDR3 DNA reads as TGCAGTGCTAGAGGGGATAATGGACAGAACCTCTACGAGCAGTACTTC. This translates into CSARGDNGQNLYEQYF.

The J gene is TRBJ1-5, the V gene TRBV20-1, with 8 bases fitting TRBD1. The CDR3 runs 19 residues. CDR1 is DFQATT and CDR2 is SNEGSKA in the germline V gene (reference sequence). J gave up 1 base and V 3 bases, and 17 bases lay outside the gene matches. Written as DNA, the CDR3 is TGCAGTGCTAGGGTCCCCTACCACCGTGGGACAGGAAGCAATCAGCCCCAGCATTTT. Translation gives CSARVPYHRGTGSNQPQHF.

As to this clonotype: Sequence at one end of the junction differs from germline and may be a read error. V is TRBV4-3 and J is TRBJ1-4; D unclear. The CDR3 contains 15 residues. The germline V gene encodes CDR1 LGHNA and CDR2 YSLEER. The CDR3 loop reads CASSQDQAENEKPFF. The CDR3, as DNA: TGCGCCAGCAGCCAAGATCAGGCAGAGAATGAAAAACCGTTTTTT.

This chain connects TRBV4-2 to TRBJ2-3, with D hard to call. V was cut by 0 bases and J by 4 bases, with 20 bases left in between. Germline V gene data show CDR1 as LGHNA and CDR2 as YNFKEQ. This CDR3 is built from 18 residues. The CDR3 region is CASSQDPRPVGMADTQYF. CDR3 in DNA: TGTGCCAGCAGCCAAGATCCCAGGCCAGTTGGTATGGCAGATACGCAGTATTTT.

This clonotype was seen a few times. The chain couples TRBV5-1 to TRBJ1-2; 8 positions match TRBD1. V lost 7 bases, J lost 6 bases, and 11 bases stayed unmatched. Germline CDR1 reads SGHRS; CDR2 reads YFSETQ. This CDR3 has 14 residues. The CDR3 nucleotides are TGCGCCAGCGGAAGCTTGACAGGGGACAATGGCTACACCTTC. Protein sequence: CASGSLTGDNGYTF.

The chain combines TRBV3-1 with TRBJ2-1; 11 bases map to TRBD2. Germline trimming cut 1 base from V and 9 bases from J; bases unmatched to any gene: 2. The CDR3 covers 14 residues. Looked up from germline, CDR1 is LGHDT and CDR2 is YNNKEL (reference sequence). This CDR3 reads CASSQAGLAVEQFF. The CDR3 DNA follows: TGTGCCAGCAGCCAAGCGGGACTAGCGGTTGAGCAGTTCTTC.

The rearrangement uses TRBV12-3 or TRBV12-4 and TRBJ1-1, with TRBD1 identical over 9 bases. The CDR3 is made up of 14 amino acids. With V trimmed by 6 bases and J by 8 bases, 10 bases remained unmatched. In DNA form, the CDR3 reads TGTGCCAGCAGGCAACAGGGGGCGAGTTCGGAAGCTTTCTTT. It translates to CASRQQGASSEAFF.

The chain recombines TRBV6-5 with TRBJ1-1; no definite D call. This CDR3 region has 15 residues. V lost 5 bases and J 1 base, leaving 14 bases between the germline ends. Germline CDR1 MNHEY, CDR2 SVGAGI. The chain's CDR3 is CASSPHTNWNTEAFF. CDR3 nucleotides: TGTGCCAGCAGTCCCCACACTAACTGGAACACTGAAGCTTTCTTT.

This clonotype was detected only a few times. This chain uses TRBV4-3 with TRBJ2-1; TRBD1 is a possible D gene (5 bases). V was clipped by 0 bases and J by 8 bases, with 11 bases between them. The CDR3 loop spans 14 amino acids. CDR1 is LGHNA, CDR2 YSLEER, per germline. The CDR3 DNA reads as TGCGCCAGCAGCCAAGAGTCCAGGGCCCATGAGCAGTTCTTC. Translated: CASSQESRAHEQFF.

This chain links TRBV7-2 with TRBJ1-2; 9 nucleotides agree with TRBD1. The CDR3 is 14 amino acids. Germline trimming cut 2 bases from V and 4 bases from J; bases unmatched to any gene: 2. CDR1 is SGHTA, CDR2 FQGNSA, per germline. The CDR3 loop is CASSLTGGLYGYTF. The CDR3 nucleotides are TGTGCCAGCAGCTTAACAGGGGGCCTCTATGGCTACACCTTC.

This clonotype was found a few times. This chain uses TRBV4-1 with TRBJ2-1; D not certain. This CDR3 is built from 16 residues. Germline V gives CDR1 MGHRA, CDR2 YSYEKL. The V and J ends lost 0 bases and 0 bases respectively, with 9 bases between them. In DNA, the CDR3 is TGCGCCAGCAGCCAAGAGCAGCGTAGCTCCTACAATGAGCAGTTCTTC. Residues: CASSQEQRSSYNEQFF.

CDR3 nucleotides: TGTGCCAGCAGCTGGGGTACGGGAAATGAGCAGTTCTTC. Its translation: CASSWGTGNEQFF. The genes are TRBV7-2 and TRBJ2-1, with TRBD2 as a possible D gene (5 bases). The germline V gene encodes CDR1 SGHTA and CDR2 FQGNSA. V was clipped by 4 bases and J by 7 bases, with 11 bases between them. There are 13 residues in the CDR3. Variable domain in full (rest from reference TRBV7-2 and TRBJ2-1): GAGVSQSPSNKVTEKGKDVELRCDPISGHTALYWYRQSLGQGLEFLIYFQGNSAPDKSGLPSDRFSAERTGGSVSTLTIQRTQQEDSAVYLCASSWGTGNEQFFGPGTRLTVL.

The chain joins TRBV7-2 to TRBJ2-5; D is ambiguous. The CDR3 extends over 14 amino acids. Trimming took off 1 base at V and 9 bases at J, with 15 bases between the two ends. Looked up from germline, CDR1 is SGHTA and CDR2 is FQGNSA. The DNA of the CDR3 is TGTGCCAGCAGCTTAGAGACCACGTATAGGGCCCAGTACTTC. Translating it yields CASSLETTYRAQYF.

The chain uses TRBV12-5 and TRBJ2-3; 9 bases fit TRBD1. V gave up 0 bases and J gave up 5 bases; unmatched junction bases: 6. CDR1 and CDR2 from the germline V gene are LGHNT and FRNRAP. The CDR3 totals 16 residues. Here the CDR3 reads CASGLVTGGKGDTQYF. For the CDR3, the DNA is TGTGCTAGTGGTTTGGTAACAGGGGGCAAAGGAGATACGCAGTATTTT.

This chain joins TRBV7-8 and TRBJ1-1; 7 bases align to TRBD1. Germline values: CDR1 SGHVS, CDR2 FQNEAQ. The CDR3 runs to 16 residues. The V gene end was trimmed by 1 base and the J gene end by 1 base; junction bases not matched to a gene: 6. CDR3 sequence: CASSLEAGTANTEAFF. For the CDR3, the DNA is TGTGCCAGCAGCTTAGAGGCCGGGACAGCGAACACTGAAGCTTTCTTT.

J is TRBJ2-2 and V is TRBV20-1; 7 bases line up with TRBD1. This CDR3 is built from 12 residues. Germline V gene lookup returns CDR1 DFQATT and CDR2 SNEGSKA (reference sequence). The CDR3 sequence is CPEDRYTGELFF. The CDR3 DNA reads TGCCCAGAGGACAGGTACACCGGGGAGCTGTTTTTT.

This chain joins TRBV7-2 and TRBJ2-4, with a possible D match to TRBD1 (5 bases). Germline CDR1 and CDR2: SGHTA and FQGNSA. The V end was cut by 1 base, the J end by 12 bases, with 19 bases between. The CDR3 loop spans 15 amino acids. The CDR3 nucleotides are TGTGCCAGCAGCTTAGAGCCGTATGGACAACAGTATCAGTACTTC. Translated: CASSLEPYGQQYQYF.

This clonotype has only a few counts. The rearrangement joins TRBV2 to TRBJ2-1; 10 positions agree with TRBD2. CDR3 length: 13 residues. V shed 11 bases, J shed 6 bases, and the junction held 7 bases outside the gene matches. The germline V gene encodes CDR1 SNHLY and CDR2 FYNNEI. The CDR3 sequence: CASKVAGGNEQFF. As DNA, the CDR3 is TGTGCCTCAAAAGTAGCGGGGGGCAATGAGCAGTTCTTC.